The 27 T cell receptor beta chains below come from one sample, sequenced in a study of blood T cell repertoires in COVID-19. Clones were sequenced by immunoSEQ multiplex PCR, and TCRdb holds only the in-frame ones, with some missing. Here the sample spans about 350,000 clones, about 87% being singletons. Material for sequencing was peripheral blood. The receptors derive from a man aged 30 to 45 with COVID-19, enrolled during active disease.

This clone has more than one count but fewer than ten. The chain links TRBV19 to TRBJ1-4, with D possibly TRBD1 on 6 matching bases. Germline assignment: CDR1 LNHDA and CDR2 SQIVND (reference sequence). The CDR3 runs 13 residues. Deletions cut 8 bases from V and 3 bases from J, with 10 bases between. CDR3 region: CASEDRSNEKLFF. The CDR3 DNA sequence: TGTGCCAGTGAGGACAGATCTAATGAAAAACTGTTTTTT.

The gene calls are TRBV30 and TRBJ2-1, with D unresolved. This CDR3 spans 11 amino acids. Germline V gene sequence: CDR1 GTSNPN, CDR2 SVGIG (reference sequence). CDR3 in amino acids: CASPSDNEQFF. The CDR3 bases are TGTGCTTCTCCATCGGACAATGAGCAGTTCTTC. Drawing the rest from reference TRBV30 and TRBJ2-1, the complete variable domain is SQTIHQWPATLVQPVGSPLSLECTVEGTSNPNLYWYRQAAGRGLQLLFYSVGIGQISSEVPQNLSASRPQDRQFILSSKKLLLSDSGFYLCASPSDNEQFFGPGTRLTVL.

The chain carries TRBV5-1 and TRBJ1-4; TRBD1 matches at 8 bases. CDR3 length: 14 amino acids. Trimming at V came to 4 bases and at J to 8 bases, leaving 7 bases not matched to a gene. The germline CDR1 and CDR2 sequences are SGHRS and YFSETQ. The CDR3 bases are TGCGCCAGCAGCACGGGACAGGAGGGGGAAAAACTGTTTTTT. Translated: CASSTGQEGEKLFF.

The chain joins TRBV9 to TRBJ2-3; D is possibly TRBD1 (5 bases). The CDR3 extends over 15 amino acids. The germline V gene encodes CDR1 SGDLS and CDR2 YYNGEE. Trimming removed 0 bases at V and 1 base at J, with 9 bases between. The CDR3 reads CASSVEGVGTDTQYF. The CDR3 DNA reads TGTGCCAGCAGCGTAGAAGGGGTAGGCACAGATACGCAGTATTTT. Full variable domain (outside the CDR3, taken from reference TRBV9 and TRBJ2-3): DSGVTQTPKHLITATGQRVTLRCSPRSGDLSVYWYQQSLDQGLQFLIQYYNGEERAKGNILERFSAQQFPDLHSELNLSSLELGDSALYFCASSVEGVGTDTQYFGPGTRLTVL.

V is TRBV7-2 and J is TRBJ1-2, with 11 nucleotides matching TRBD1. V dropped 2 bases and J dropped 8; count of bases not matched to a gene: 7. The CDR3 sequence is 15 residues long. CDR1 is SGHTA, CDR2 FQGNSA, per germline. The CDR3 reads CASSLSRTGGRGYTF. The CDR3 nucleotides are TGTGCCAGCAGCTTAAGCCGGACAGGGGGCAGAGGCTACACCTTC.

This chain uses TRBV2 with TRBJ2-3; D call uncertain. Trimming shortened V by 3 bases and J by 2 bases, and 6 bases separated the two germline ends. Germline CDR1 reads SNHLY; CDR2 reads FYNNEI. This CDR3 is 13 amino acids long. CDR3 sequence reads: CASSEENTDTQYF. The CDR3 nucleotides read TGTGCCAGCAGTGAGGAGAACACAGATACGCAGTATTTT.

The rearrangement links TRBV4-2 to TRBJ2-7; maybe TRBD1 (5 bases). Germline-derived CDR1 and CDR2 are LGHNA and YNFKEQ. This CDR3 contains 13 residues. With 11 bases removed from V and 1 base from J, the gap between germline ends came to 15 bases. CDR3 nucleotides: TGTGCCGGTAAACAGGACCTATCCTACGAGCAGTACTTC. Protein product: CAGKQDLSYEQYF.

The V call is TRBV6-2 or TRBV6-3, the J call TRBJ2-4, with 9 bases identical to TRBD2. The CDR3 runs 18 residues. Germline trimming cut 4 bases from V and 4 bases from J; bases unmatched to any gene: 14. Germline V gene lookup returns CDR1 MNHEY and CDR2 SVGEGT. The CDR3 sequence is CASSFSFSGRTPKNIQYF. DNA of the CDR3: TGTGCCAGCAGTTTCTCCTTTAGCGGGAGAACTCCGAAAAACATTCAGTACTTC.

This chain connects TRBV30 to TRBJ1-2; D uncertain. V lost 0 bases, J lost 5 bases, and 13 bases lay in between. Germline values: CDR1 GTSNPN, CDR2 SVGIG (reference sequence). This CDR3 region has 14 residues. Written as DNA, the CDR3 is TGTGCCTGGAGTGTACAATTATGGCAGTATGGCTACACCTTC. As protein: CAWSVQLWQYGYTF.

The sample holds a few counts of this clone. CDR3: CAWGPKGLGGGTQYF. DNA of the CDR3: TGTGCCTGGGGCCCTAAAGGACTAGGAGGGGGAACGCAGTATTTT. This chain links TRBV30 with TRBJ2-3, with D perhaps TRBD2 (7 bases). The germline gives CDR1 GTSNPN, CDR2 SVGIG (reference sequence). The CDR3 extends over 15 amino acids. V lost 5 bases to trimming and J lost 9 bases, with 24 bases between them.

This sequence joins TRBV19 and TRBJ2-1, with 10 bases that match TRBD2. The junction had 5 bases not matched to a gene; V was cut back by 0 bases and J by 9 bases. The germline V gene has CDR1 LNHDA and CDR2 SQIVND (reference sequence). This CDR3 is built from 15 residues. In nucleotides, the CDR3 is TGTGCCAGTAGTATAGAAAGCGGGAGGGTAGCTGAGCAGTTCTTC. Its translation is CASSIESGRVAEQFF.

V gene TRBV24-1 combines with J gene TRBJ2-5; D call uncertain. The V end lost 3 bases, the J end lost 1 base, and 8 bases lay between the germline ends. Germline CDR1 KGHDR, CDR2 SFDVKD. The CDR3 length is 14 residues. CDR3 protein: CATSDATIQETQYF. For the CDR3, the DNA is TGTGCCACCAGTGATGCAACAATCCAAGAGACCCAGTACTTC.

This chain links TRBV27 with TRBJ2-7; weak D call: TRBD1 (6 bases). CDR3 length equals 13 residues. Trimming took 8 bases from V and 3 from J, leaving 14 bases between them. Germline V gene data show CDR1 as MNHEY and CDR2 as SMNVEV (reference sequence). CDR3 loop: CASHGQKNYEQYF. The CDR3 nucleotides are TGTGCCAGCCATGGACAGAAAAACTACGAGCAGTACTTC.

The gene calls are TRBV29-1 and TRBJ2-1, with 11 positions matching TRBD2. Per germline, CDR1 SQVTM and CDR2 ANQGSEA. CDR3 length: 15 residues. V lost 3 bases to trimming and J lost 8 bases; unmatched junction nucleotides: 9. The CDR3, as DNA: TGCAGCGTTGACTTGATTAGCGGGGGGGCGGATGAGCAGTTCTTC. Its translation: CSVDLISGGADEQFF.

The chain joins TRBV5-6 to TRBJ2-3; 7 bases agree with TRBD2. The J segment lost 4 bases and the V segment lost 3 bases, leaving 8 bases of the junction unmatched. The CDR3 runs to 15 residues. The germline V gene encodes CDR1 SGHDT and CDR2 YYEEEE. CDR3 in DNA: TGTGCCAGCAGCTCGCCGGGAGGCGGGGCAGATACGCAGTATTTT. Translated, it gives CASSSPGGGADTQYF.

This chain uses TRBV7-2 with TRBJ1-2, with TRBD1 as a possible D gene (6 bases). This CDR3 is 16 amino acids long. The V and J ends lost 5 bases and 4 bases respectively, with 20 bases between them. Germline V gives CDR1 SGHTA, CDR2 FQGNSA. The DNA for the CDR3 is TGTGCCAGCAGCCCCCGTCTTGTCGAAGGGGGCTATGGCTACACCTTC. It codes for CASSPRLVEGGYGYTF.

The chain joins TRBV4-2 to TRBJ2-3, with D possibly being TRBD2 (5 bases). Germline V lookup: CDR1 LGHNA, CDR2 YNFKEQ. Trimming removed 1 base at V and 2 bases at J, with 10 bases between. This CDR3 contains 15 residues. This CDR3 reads CASSQGEADTDTQYF. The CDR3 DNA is TGTGCCAGCAGCCAAGGGGAAGCGGACACAGATACGCAGTATTTT.

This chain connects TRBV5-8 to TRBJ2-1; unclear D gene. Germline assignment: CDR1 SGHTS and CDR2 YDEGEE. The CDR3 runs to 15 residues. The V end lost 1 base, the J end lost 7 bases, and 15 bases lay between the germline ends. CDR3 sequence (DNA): TGTGCCAGCAGCTTGAGGCTAGAGGCGTGGAATGAGCAGTTCTTC. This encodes CASSLRLEAWNEQFF.

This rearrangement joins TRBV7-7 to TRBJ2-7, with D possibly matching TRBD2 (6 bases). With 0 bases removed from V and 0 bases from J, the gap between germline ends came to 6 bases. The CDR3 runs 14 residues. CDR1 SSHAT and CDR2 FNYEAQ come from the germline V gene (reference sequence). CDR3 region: CASSLAGSSYEQYF. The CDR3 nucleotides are TGTGCCAGCAGCTTAGCCGGGAGCTCCTACGAGCAGTACTTC.

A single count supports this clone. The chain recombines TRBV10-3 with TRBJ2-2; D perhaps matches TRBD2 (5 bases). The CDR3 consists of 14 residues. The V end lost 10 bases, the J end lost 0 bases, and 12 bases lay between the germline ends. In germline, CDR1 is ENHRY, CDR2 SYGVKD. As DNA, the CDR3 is TGTGCCACCTTGGACTCTCCGAACACCGGGGAGCTGTTTTTT. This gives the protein CATLDSPNTGELFF.

The CDR3 loop is CASSRPSGTYNEQFF. CDR3 sequence (DNA): TGTGCCAGCAGCCGTCCTAGCGGGACCTACAATGAGCAGTTCTTC. V and J are TRBV7-2 and TRBJ2-1, with 9 bases lining up with TRBD2. V trimming: 5 bases; J trimming: 2 bases; junction bases outside the gene matches: 4. Germline-derived CDR1 and CDR2 are SGHTA and FQGNSA. This CDR3 contains 15 residues.

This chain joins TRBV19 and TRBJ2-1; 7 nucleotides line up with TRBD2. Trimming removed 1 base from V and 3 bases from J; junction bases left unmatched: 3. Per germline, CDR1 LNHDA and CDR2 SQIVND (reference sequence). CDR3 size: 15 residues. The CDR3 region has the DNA TGTGCCAGTAGTATAGTCGCGGGGGACTACAATGAGCAGTTCTTC. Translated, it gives CASSIVAGDYNEQFF.

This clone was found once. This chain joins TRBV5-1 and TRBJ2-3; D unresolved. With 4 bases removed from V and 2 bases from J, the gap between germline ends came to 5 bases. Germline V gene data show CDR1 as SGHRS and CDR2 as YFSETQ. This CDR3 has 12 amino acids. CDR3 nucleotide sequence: TGCGCCAGCAGCCTATCCACAGATACGCAGTATTTT. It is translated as CASSLSTDTQYF.

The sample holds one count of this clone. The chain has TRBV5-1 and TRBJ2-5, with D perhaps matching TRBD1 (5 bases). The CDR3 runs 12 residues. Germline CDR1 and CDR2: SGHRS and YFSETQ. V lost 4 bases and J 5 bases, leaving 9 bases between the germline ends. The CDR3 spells CASSQTVETQYF. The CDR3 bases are TGCGCCAGCAGCCAGACAGTCGAGACCCAGTACTTC.

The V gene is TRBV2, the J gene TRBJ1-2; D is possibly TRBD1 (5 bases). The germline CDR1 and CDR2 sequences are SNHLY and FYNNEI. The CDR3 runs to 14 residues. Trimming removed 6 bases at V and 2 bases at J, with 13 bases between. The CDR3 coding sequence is TGTGCCAGCAGAGACAGTGCAGGGAACTATGGCTACACCTTC. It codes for CASRDSAGNYGYTF.

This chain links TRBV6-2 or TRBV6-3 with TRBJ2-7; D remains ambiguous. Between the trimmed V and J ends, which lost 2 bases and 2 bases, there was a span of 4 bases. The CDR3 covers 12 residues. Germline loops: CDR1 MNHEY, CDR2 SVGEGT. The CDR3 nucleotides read TGTGCCAGCAGTTACCCCACCTACGAGCAGTACTTC. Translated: CASSYPTYEQYF.

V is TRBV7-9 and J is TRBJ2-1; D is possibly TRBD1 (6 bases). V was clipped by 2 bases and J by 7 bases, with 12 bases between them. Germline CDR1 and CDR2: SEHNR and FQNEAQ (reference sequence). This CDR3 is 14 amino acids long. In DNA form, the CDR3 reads TGTGCCAGCAGCTTATCCATCAGGGGTAATGAGCAGTTCTTC. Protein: CASSLSIRGNEQFF.